These T cell receptor beta chains were read from a single sample in a study of T cell changes during pregnancy in multiple sclerosis. TCRdb's copy holds only in-frame clones and misses some; the assay was immunoSEQ multiplex PCR. Here the sample spans around 56,000 clones, about 94% being singletons. Material: CD8+ T cells from peripheral blood mononuclear cells, obtained after pregnancy. The receptor source for this set is a female donor with multiple sclerosis, enrolled in a pregnancy study. Both conserved end residues are part of each CDR3. Each record gives: V gene, clone size, J gene, CDR3 length, D gene, CDR3 protein, CDR3 DNA. The D gene is left open where the match is weak. Clone sizes are given selectively: once, few, many, or a class where the clone is expanded.

TRBV7-3	.	TRBJ2-3	13	.	CASSLHYSDTQYF	TGTGCCAGCAGCTTACACTACTCTGATACGCAGTATTTT
TRBV28	.	TRBJ1-2	14	.	CASSWPPGFYGYTF	TGTGCCAGCAGTTGGCCTCCGGGGTTCTATGGCTACACCTTC
TRBV4-2	.	TRBJ2-7	14	TRBD1	CASSRGQPSHEQYF	TGTGCCAGCAGCCGGGGACAGCCCTCCCACGAGCAGTACTTC
TRBV5-1	.	TRBJ2-2	14	.	CASSFTGLTGELFF	TGCGCCAGCAGTTTCACGGGGTTAACCGGGGAGCTGTTTTTT
TRBV4-1	.	TRBJ1-2	15	TRBD1	CASSQVQGARGGYTF	TGCGCCAGCAGCCAAGTTCAGGGGGCGAGGGGCGGCTACACCTTC
TRBV4-3	.	TRBJ2-1	15	TRBD2	CASSRGREAYNEQFF	TGCGCCAGCAGCCGCGGGAGGGAGGCTTATAATGAGCAGTTCTTC
TRBV19	.	TRBJ2-7	15	TRBD2	CASSIGSSGTYEQYF	TGTGCCAGTAGTATTGGGTCTAGCGGGACCTACGAGCAGTACTTC
TRBV5-5	once	TRBJ1-1	16	TRBD1	CASSALTGGLNTEAFF	TGTGCCAGCAGCGCCCTGACAGGGGGGCTGAACACTGAAGCTTTCTTT
TRBV5-8	once	TRBJ2-1	13	TRBD1	CASSFGQGTEQFF	TGTGCCAGCAGCTTCGGACAGGGGACTGAGCAGTTCTTC
TRBV11-2	.	TRBJ2-3	14	.	CASSFTGSTDTQYF	TGTGCCAGCAGCTTCACAGGGAGCACAGATACGCAGTATTTT
TRBV7-9	.	TRBJ2-7	18	TRBD2	CASSPPGGSSGSPYEQYF	TGTGCCAGCAGCCCCCCTGGGGGTTCTAGCGGGAGCCCCTACGAGCAGTACTTC
TRBV5-1	.	TRBJ1-5	13	.	CASSFELGQPQHF	TGCGCCAGCAGCTTTGAACTTGGTCAGCCCCAGCATTTT
TRBV5-5	.	TRBJ2-7	13	.	CASSFATSYEQYF	TGTGCCAGCAGCTTCGCTACCTCCTACGAGCAGTACTTC
TRBV9	.	TRBJ2-2	14	TRBD2	CASSPSGVTGELFF	TGTGCCAGCAGCCCGAGCGGGGTCACCGGGGAGCTGTTTTTT
TRBV7-9	once	TRBJ2-7	14	.	CASSSTGPPYEQYF	TGTGCCAGCAGCTCAACAGGCCCACCCTACGAGCAGTACTTC
TRBV11-3	once	TRBJ2-3	17	TRBD2	CASSLREAGGGTDTQYF	TGTGCCAGCAGCTTGAGGGAAGCGGGAGGGGGCACAGATACGCAGTATTTT
TRBV25-1	.	TRBJ2-5	16	TRBD2	CASSELLAGAAETQYF	TGTGCCAGCAGTGAACTCCTAGCGGGAGCTGCAGAGACCCAGTACTTC
TRBV28	.	TRBJ1-2	16	TRBD1	CASSLLMTGKGDGYTF	TGTGCCAGCAGTTTATTAATGACAGGGAAAGGAGATGGCTACACCTTC
TRBV5-4	.	TRBJ2-5	13	.	CASSLGDLGPQYF	TGTGCCAGCAGCTTGGGGGATTTGGGGCCCCAGTACTTC
TRBV23-1	.	TRBJ1-5	18	TRBD1	CASTSGTGATYSNQPQHF	TGCGCCAGCACCTCCGGGACAGGGGCCACCTATAGCAATCAGCCCCAGCATTTT
TRBV9	.	TRBJ2-7	16	.	CASSVGTAFLGYEQYF	TGTGCCAGCAGCGTAGGAACAGCCTTTTTAGGATACGAGCAGTACTTC
TRBV28	.	TRBJ2-7	12	.	CASSLNSPEQYF	TGTGCCAGCAGTTTAAATAGCCCCGAGCAGTACTTC
TRBV6-1	.	TRBJ2-7	15	TRBD2	CASSFSGTSAYEQYF	TGTGCCAGCAGTTTTAGCGGGACGTCAGCCTACGAGCAGTACTTC
TRBV19	.	TRBJ2-1	15	.	CASSIGAAHYNEQFF	TGTGCCAGTAGTATTGGAGCCGCACACTACAATGAGCAGTTCTTC
TRBV5-1	.	TRBJ1-1	16	TRBD1	CASSFTGGFMSTEAFF	TGCGCCAGCAGCTTTACAGGGGGCTTCATGAGTACTGAAGCTTTCTTT
TRBV27	once	TRBJ2-2	12	.	CASSLVAGELFF	TGTGCCAGCAGTTTAGTAGCCGGGGAGCTGTTTTTT
TRBV6-5	.	TRBJ1-2	14	.	CASSPRGASYGYTF	TGTGCCAGCAGTCCCCGAGGAGCCTCCTATGGCTACACCTTC
TRBV27	.	TRBJ2-7	12	TRBD1	CASSDRGYEQYF	TGTGCCAGCAGTGACAGGGGCTACGAGCAGTACTTC
TRBV30	.	TRBJ2-1	15	.	CAWEKDRSSYNEQFF	TGTGCCTGGGAGAAAGACAGGAGCTCCTACAATGAGCAGTTCTTC
TRBV27	once	TRBJ1-2	13	.	CASSHRPNYGYTF	TGTGCCAGCAGTCACAGGCCTAACTATGGCTACACCTTC
TRBV19	.	TRBJ1-1	13	.	CASSAQAGTEAFF	TGTGCCAGTAGTGCGCAGGCGGGTACTGAAGCTTTCTTT
TRBV5-5	once	TRBJ2-3	17	.	CASSLWADATSTDTQYF	TGTGCCAGCAGCCTCTGGGCAGACGCTACTAGCACAGATACGCAGTATTTT
TRBV27	.	TRBJ1-2	15	TRBD1	CASSPLRGLGYGYTF	TGTGCCAGCAGTCCCCTCAGGGGGCTAGGCTATGGCTACACCTTC
TRBV7-9	.	TRBJ2-7	15	TRBD1	CASSAAGTGTYEQYF	TGTGCCAGCAGCGCCGCCGGGACAGGGACTTACGAGCAGTACTTC
TRBV15	.	TRBJ2-2	18	TRBD2	CATSRFPWRELNTGELFF	TGTGCCACCAGCAGATTTCCCTGGCGGGAGCTTAACACCGGGGAGCTGTTTTTT
TRBV18	.	TRBJ2-5	14	TRBD2	CASSPTSGRGTQYF	TGTGCCAGCTCACCGACTAGCGGAAGGGGGACCCAGTACTTC
TRBV27	.	TRBJ2-5	17	TRBD2	CASSSLTSGRAQETQYF	TGTGCCAGCAGTTCCTTGACTAGCGGGAGGGCCCAAGAGACCCAGTACTTC
TRBV4-1	.	TRBJ1-2	19	TRBD1	CASSQDTGTGFSTGYGYTF	TGCGCCAGCAGCCAAGATACCGGGACAGGGTTTTCTACAGGCTATGGCTACACCTTC
TRBV27	.	TRBJ1-1	14	.	CASSRSSGLAEAFF	TGTGCCAGCAGTAGAAGCAGCGGACTTGCTGAAGCTTTCTTT
TRBV10-1	medium-sized	TRBJ2-7	14	TRBD2	CASMGLTLLHEQYF	TGCGCCAGCATGGGACTAACCCTCCTACACGAGCAGTACTTC
TRBV15	.	TRBJ1-2	16	.	CATSRDLDSSIYGYTF	TGTGCCACCAGCAGAGATCTTGACAGTTCTATCTATGGCTACACCTTC
TRBV19	.	TRBJ2-7	12	.	CASSAGIYEQYF	TGTGCCAGTAGTGCAGGGATCTACGAGCAGTACTTC
TRBV7-9	.	TRBJ2-3	15	TRBD2	CASSFALAGNDTQYF	TGTGCCAGCAGTTTCGCACTAGCGGGGAATGATACGCAGTATTTT
TRBV25-1	.	TRBJ2-2	16	.	CASSERAASNTGELFF	TGTGCCAGCAGTGAGAGGGCAGCGTCGAACACCGGGGAGCTGTTTTTT
TRBV6-4	.	TRBJ2-7	15	TRBD2	CASSDGLAGVSEQYF	TGTGCCAGCAGTGACGGACTAGCGGGAGTTAGCGAGCAGTACTTC
TRBV9	.	TRBJ1-1	15	TRBD1	CASSVGTALNTEAFF	TGTGCCAGCAGCGTCGGGACAGCTCTGAACACTGAAGCTTTCTTT
TRBV2	.	TRBJ2-5	15	TRBD2	CASSEGTSGEETQYF	TGTGCCAGCAGTGAAGGGACTAGCGGGGAAGAGACCCAGTACTTC
TRBV5-1	.	TRBJ2-5	13	.	CASSFREKETQYF	TGCGCCAGCAGCTTTCGGGAGAAAGAGACCCAGTACTTC
TRBV30	.	TRBJ2-1	13	TRBD1	CAWSSGTGSEQFF	TGTGCCTGGAGTTCGGGGACAGGGAGTGAGCAGTTCTTC
TRBV18	.	TRBJ2-5	17	TRBD1	CASSLFPGQIGQETQYF	TGTGCCAGCTCACTATTTCCGGGACAGATAGGCCAAGAGACCCAGTACTTC
TRBV2	.	TRBJ2-7	14	TRBD1	CASITWTGAGEQYF	TGTGCCAGCATAACCTGGACAGGGGCGGGCGAGCAGTACTTC
TRBV19	.	TRBJ2-7	14	TRBD1	CASSMAGGSYEQYF	TGTGCCAGTAGTATGGCAGGGGGCTCCTACGAGCAGTACTTC
TRBV20-1	.	TRBJ2-1	11	TRBD2	CSARLAREQFF	TGCAGTGCGAGACTAGCGCGTGAGCAGTTCTTC
TRBV5-1	.	TRBJ1-1	13	.	CASSLLANTEAFF	TGCGCCAGCAGCTTGCTGGCGAACACTGAAGCTTTCTTT